This entry lists 14 T cell receptor beta chains sequenced from one sample in a study of cytomegalovirus exposure and HLA in healthy donors. PCR was performed using 60 Vbeta and 13 Jbeta primers. The method was immunoSEQ multiplex PCR; TCRdb's version includes in-frame clones alone and lacks a portion of them. The data contain some 240,000 clones, 80% to 95% of them singletons. The sequencing input was PBMCs. The receptor source for this set is a girl aged 2 to 10 in good health and CMV-seronegative.

CDR3 in DNA: TGTGCCAGCAGACGACAGGGGCTGAACACTGAAGCTTTCTTT. Translating it yields CASRRQGLNTEAFF. The chain joins TRBV6-5 to TRBJ1-1, with 8 positions matching TRBD1. J gave up 0 bases and V 6 bases, and 3 bases lay outside the gene matches. CDR3 length: 14 residues. Germline CDR1 and CDR2: MNHEY and SVGAGI.

The CDR3 bases are TGTGCCAGCAGCTTAACATCTGCGGGGGGCACAGATACGCAGTATTTT. Encoded protein: CASSLTSAGGTDTQYF. The V gene is TRBV7-3, the J gene TRBJ2-3; 7 bases are a match to TRBD2. Germline assignment: CDR1 SGHTA and CDR2 FQGTGA. Trimming at V came to 0 bases and at J to 1 base, leaving 4 bases not matched to a gene. CDR3 length equals 16 residues.

This clone was observed a single time. The chain links TRBV9 to TRBJ2-7, with 11 bases aligning to TRBD2. This CDR3 comprises 15 residues. V trimming: 3 bases; J trimming: 2 bases; junction bases outside the gene matches: 4. Germline loops: CDR1 SGDLS, CDR2 YYNGEE. CDR3 sequence: CASSGGTSGAYEQYF. The CDR3 DNA follows: TGTGCCAGCAGCGGCGGGACTAGCGGAGCCTACGAGCAGTACTTC.

The chain carries TRBV30 and TRBJ2-2; the match to TRBD2 covers 7 bases. Germline assignment: CDR1 GTSNPN and CDR2 SVGIG (reference sequence). V was pared by 4 bases and J by 3 bases, with 5 bases of the junction left unmatched. CDR3 length: 14 amino acids. CDR3 sequence reads: CAWISGDYTGELFF. The CDR3 bases are TGTGCCTGGATAAGCGGGGATTACACCGGGGAGCTGTTTTTT.

The V gene is TRBV6-1, the J gene TRBJ2-5, with D possibly matching TRBD2 (5 bases). V lost 9 bases, J lost 5 bases, and 13 bases lay in between. Germline V gene lookup returns CDR1 MNHNS and CDR2 SASEGT. This CDR3 is built from 12 residues. The CDR3: CASVGSDETQYF. CDR3 nucleotide sequence: TGTGCCAGTGTGGGTAGCGATGAGACCCAGTACTTC.

The chain has TRBV10-3 and TRBJ1-5; D unclear. Germline CDR1 is ENHRY and CDR2 is SYGVKD. This CDR3 comprises 14 residues. The V gene lost 3 bases and the J gene lost 1 base, with 7 bases spanning the gap. CDR3: CAISDERSNQPQHF. For the CDR3, the DNA is TGTGCCATCAGTGACGAACGGAGCAATCAGCCCCAGCATTTT.

The chain couples TRBV10-1 to TRBJ2-2; 10 bases map to TRBD1. CDR3 length equals 14 residues. The germline CDR1 and CDR2 sequences are WNHNN and SYGVQD (reference sequence). DNA of the CDR3: TGCGCGACCCAAAGAGACAGGGGGCGCGGGGAGCTGTTTTTT. This sequence encodes CATQRDRGRGELFF.

The V and J genes are TRBV6-6 and TRBJ1-1, with 7 bases aligning to TRBD1. Trimming at V came to 7 bases and at J to 4 bases, leaving 15 bases not matched to a gene. The CDR3 loop spans 16 amino acids. The V gene's germline CDR1 is MNHNY and CDR2 SVGAGI (reference sequence). CDR3 bases: TGTGCCAGCACTCCCGGACAGGCTCAAAGGAGCACTGAAGCTTTCTTT. This translates into CASTPGQAQRSTEAFF.

This clone has a single count. The chain recombines TRBV6-5 with TRBJ1-1; D is perhaps TRBD1 (6 bases). CDR3 length: 14 residues. Germline CDR1 and CDR2: MNHEY and SVGAGI. V lost 2 bases and J lost 4, with 11 bases in between. CDR3 protein: CASSYTQGATEAFF. CDR3 coding DNA: TGTGCCAGCAGTTACACACAGGGTGCCACTGAAGCTTTCTTT.

The genes are TRBV5-1 and TRBJ2-7; 7 bases match TRBD1. Germline CDR1 reads SGHRS; CDR2 reads YFSETQ. J gave up 3 bases and V 0 bases, and 3 bases lay outside the gene matches. There are 14 residues in the CDR3. The CDR3 sequence: CASSLEQGIYEQYF. The CDR3 DNA reads as TGCGCCAGCAGCTTGGAACAGGGGATCTACGAGCAGTACTTC.

The V and J genes are TRBV7-9 and TRBJ2-5; D unclear. Deletions cut 2 bases from V and 4 bases from J, with 17 bases between. Germline V gene sequence: CDR1 SEHNR, CDR2 FQNEAQ (reference sequence). The CDR3 totals 16 residues. The CDR3 region has the DNA TGTGCCAGCAGCTTATATTTCGGGTCGGTGGGAGAGACCCAGTACTTC. Translation: CASSLYFGSVGETQYF.

The chain has TRBV7-6 and TRBJ2-5; 10 nucleotides align to TRBD2. The J call could be wrong; TRBJ2-7 is a better fit for the DNA end. This CDR3 contains 14 residues. Germline V CDR1 and CDR2: SGHVS, FNYEAQ. CDR3 residues: CASSLRLAGYEQYF. The DNA for the CDR3 is TGTGCCAGCAGCCTCAGACTAGCGGGCTACGAGCAGTACTTC.

The V and J genes are TRBV7-8 and TRBJ1-6; possible D gene TRBD1, 5 bases. V was trimmed by 1 base and J by 8 bases, leaving 18 bases between them. The CDR3 is made up of 17 amino acids. Germline assignment: CDR1 SGHVS and CDR2 FQNEAQ. CDR3 sequence (DNA): TGTGCCAGCAGCTTAGTTCTCGGACAAGGGGTAGATTCACCCCTCCACTTT. It encodes CASSLVLGQGVDSPLHF.

The chain joins TRBV6-6 to TRBJ2-2; the D gene is possibly TRBD2 (6 bases). Trimming cost V 11 bases and J 1 base, with 14 bases left between them. The CDR3 is 14 residues long. Per the germline V gene, CDR1 is MNHNY and CDR2 is SVGAGI (reference sequence). CDR3 protein: CAGTWGLNTGELFF. CDR3 bases: TGTGCCGGAACGTGGGGACTGAACACCGGGGAGCTGTTTTTT.